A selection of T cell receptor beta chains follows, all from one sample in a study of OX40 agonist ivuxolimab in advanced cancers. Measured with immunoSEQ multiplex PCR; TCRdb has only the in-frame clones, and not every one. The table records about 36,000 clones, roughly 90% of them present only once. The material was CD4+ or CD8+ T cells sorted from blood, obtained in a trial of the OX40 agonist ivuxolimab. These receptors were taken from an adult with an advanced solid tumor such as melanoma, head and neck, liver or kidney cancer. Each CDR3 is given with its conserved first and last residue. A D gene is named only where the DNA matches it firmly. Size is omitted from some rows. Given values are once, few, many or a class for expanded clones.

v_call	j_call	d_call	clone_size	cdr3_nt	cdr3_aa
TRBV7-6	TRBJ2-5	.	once	TGTGCCAGCAGCTTAGCGCAAGGGAAAGAGACCCAGTACTTC	CASSLAQGKETQYF
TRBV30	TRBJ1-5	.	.	TGTGCCTGGAGTTCGGGTCGGGATCAGCCCCAGCATTTT	CAWSSGRDQPQHF
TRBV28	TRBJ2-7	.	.	TGTGCCAGCAGCCGCCTATGGGGGATCCAGGGGTCAAATTCCTACGAGCAGTACTTC	CASSRLWGIQGSNSYEQYF
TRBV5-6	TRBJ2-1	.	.	TGTGCCAGCAGCTTCGGGGACGGCTGGGCTGACTACAATGAGCAGTTCTTC	CASSFGDGWADYNEQFF
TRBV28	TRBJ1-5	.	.	TGTGCCAGCAGTTTAGGGGGGGCGGGCAATCAGCCCCAGCATTTT	CASSLGGAGNQPQHF
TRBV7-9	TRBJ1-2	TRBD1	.	TGTGCCAGCAGCCGGGGACAGGAGGCGCTTGGCTACACCTTC	CASSRGQEALGYTF
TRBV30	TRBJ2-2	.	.	TGTGCCTGGAGTGCCGGCCTCTTGAGTAACACCGGGGAGCTGTTTTTT	CAWSAGLLSNTGELFF
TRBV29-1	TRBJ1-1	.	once	TGCAGCGCCGAAGACAGGAACACTGAAGCTTTCTTT	CSAEDRNTEAFF
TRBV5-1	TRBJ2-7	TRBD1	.	TGCGCCAGCAGCACACAGGGGGGCTACGAGCAGTACTTC	CASSTQGGYEQYF
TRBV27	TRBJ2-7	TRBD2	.	TGTGCCAGCAGAGCTAGCGGGAGGGCCCCCTACGAGCAGTACTTC	CASRASGRAPYEQYF
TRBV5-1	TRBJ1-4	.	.	TGCGCCAGCAGCAGCAGGGAGACTAATGAAAAACTGTTTTTT	CASSSRETNEKLFF
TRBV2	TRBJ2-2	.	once	TGTGCCAGCCTACCAACCCAGGGACACCTGCTCACCGGGGAGCTGTTTTTT	CASLPTQGHLLTGELFF
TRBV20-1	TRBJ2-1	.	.	TGCAGTGCTCTTTACAATGAGCAGTTCTTC	CSALYNEQFF
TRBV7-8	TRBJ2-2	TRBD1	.	TGTGCCAGCAGCTTAGCTAGGAGACAGGGGCAGAACACCGGGGAGCTGTTTTTT	CASSLARRQGQNTGELFF
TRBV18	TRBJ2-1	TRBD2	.	TGTGCCAGCTCATCAAGCCCGGGACTAGCGGGGTCCTACAATGAGCAGTTCTTC	CASSSSPGLAGSYNEQFF
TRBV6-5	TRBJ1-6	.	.	TGTGCCAGCAGTTTCGACACTAATTCACCCCTCCACTTT	CASSFDTNSPLHF
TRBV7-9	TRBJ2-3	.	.	TGTGCCAGCAGCCAAAATTCAGATACGCAGTATTTT	CASSQNSDTQYF
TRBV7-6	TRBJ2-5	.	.	TGTGCCAGCAGCTTAAATAAGGAGACCCAGTACTTC	CASSLNKETQYF
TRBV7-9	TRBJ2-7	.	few	TGTGCCAGCAGCTTAGCGGGGTTCAAAGACTACGAGCAGTACTTC	CASSLAGFKDYEQYF
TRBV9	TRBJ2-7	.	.	TGTGCCAGCAGCTGGAGGTCACAGGGCGAGCAGTACTTC	CASSWRSQGEQYF
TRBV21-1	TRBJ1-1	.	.	TGTGCCAGCAGCAAAGACAAAAGCCAGTTGGTTGACACTGAAGCTTTCTTT	CASSKDKSQLVDTEAFF
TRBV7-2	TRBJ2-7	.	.	TGTGCCAGCAGCTTAGTCAGCACGAGCTCCTACGAGCAGTACTTC	CASSLVSTSSYEQYF
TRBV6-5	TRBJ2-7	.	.	TGTGCCAGCAGCCGGCGATCGGGAACCTACGAGCAGTACTTC	CASSRRSGTYEQYF
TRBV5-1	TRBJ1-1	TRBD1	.	TGCGCCAGCAGATATGGACAGGGGTCTGAAGCTTTCTTT	CASRYGQGSEAFF
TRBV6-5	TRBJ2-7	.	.	TGTGCCAGCAGTTACTCGGACGGTGGGGGTTACGAGCAGTACTTC	CASSYSDGGGYEQYF
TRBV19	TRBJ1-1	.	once	TGTGCCAGTAGTAAGAGGGAGAACACTGAAGCTTTCTTT	CASSKRENTEAFF
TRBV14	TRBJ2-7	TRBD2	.	TGTGCCAGCAGCCAAGTATTGACTAGCTCAAAGTACTTC	CASSQVLTSSKYF
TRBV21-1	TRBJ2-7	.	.	TGTGCCAGCAGCACCGGGACAGGGCCCTACGAGCAGTACTTC	CASSTGTGPYEQYF
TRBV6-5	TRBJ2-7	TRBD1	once	TGTGCCAGCAGCAGGACAGGGCCGTACGAGCAGTACTTC	CASSRTGPYEQYF
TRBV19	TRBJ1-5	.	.	TGTGCCAGTAGGCGGACGGATAGTCTCCATCAGCCCCAGCATTTT	CASRRTDSLHQPQHF
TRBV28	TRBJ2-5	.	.	TGTGCCAGCAGTTTAAGGTTATGGGGAAAAGAGACCCAGTACTTC	CASSLRLWGKETQYF
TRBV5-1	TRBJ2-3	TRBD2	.	TGCGCCAGCAGCTTCCCGGGGGCGGGACTAGCGGATACGCAGTATTTT	CASSFPGAGLADTQYF
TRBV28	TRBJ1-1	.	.	TGTGCCACCGACACTGGGGTTTCTTGGGTCGCTTGGGAAGCTTTCTTT	CATDTGVSWVAWEAFF
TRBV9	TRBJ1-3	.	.	TGTGCCAGCAGCGTAGATGCGCTACTCTCTGGAAACACCATATATTTT	CASSVDALLSGNTIYF
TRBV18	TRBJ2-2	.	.	TGTGCCAGCTCACCGGGCAGAAACACCGGGGAGCTGTTTTTT	CASSPGRNTGELFF
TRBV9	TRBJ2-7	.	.	TGTGCCAGCAGCCCCTCCAAACTAGCCTCCTACGAGCAGTACTTC	CASSPSKLASYEQYF
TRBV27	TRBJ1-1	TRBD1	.	TGTGCCAGCAGTGCCCCATCGGACAGGCTGGCTGAAGCTTTCTTT	CASSAPSDRLAEAFF
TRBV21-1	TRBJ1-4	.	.	TGTGCCACCCGTCAAGGCACGAGACCTAGTAACTTTAACGGTGAAAAACTGTTTTTT	CATRQGTRPSNFNGEKLFF
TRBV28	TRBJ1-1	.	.	TGTGCCAGCAGGGCCCTGAGAGCTTTCTTT	CASRALRAFF
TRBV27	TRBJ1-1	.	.	TGTGCCAGCAGAGGTGCGTGGGTGACTGAAGCTTTCTTT	CASRGAWVTEAFF
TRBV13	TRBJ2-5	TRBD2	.	TGTGCCAGCAGCCGACGACTAGCGGGAGGGCCCAACCAAGAGACCCAGTACTTC	CASSRRLAGGPNQETQYF
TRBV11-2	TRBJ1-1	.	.	TGTGCCAGCAGCTTAGTCCGACTGTCGAACACTGAAGCTTTCTTT	CASSLVRLSNTEAFF
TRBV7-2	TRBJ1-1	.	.	TGTGCCAGCAGCTCCGCTGCAGGACCAAAAGCTTTCTTT	CASSSAAGPKAFF
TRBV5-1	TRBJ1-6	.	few	TGCGCCAGCAGCTTGGCGGGCCGGGGTTCACCCCTCCACTTT	CASSLAGRGSPLHF
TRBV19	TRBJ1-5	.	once	TGTGCCAGTGACAGGCCCTATAGCAATCAGCCCCAGCATTTT	CASDRPYSNQPQHF
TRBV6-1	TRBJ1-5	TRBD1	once	TGTGCCAGCACAGGACAGGGTCTTAGCAATCAGCCCCAGCATTTT	CASTGQGLSNQPQHF
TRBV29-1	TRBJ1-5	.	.	TGCAGCGTTGGACAGCTTAATCAGCCCCAGCATTTT	CSVGQLNQPQHF
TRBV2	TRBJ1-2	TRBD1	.	TGTGCCAGCAGCGAACAGGGGAACTATGGCTACACCTTC	CASSEQGNYGYTF
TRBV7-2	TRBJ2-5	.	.	TGTGCCAGCCGCCCGAGGGCTGGACAAGAGACCCAGTACTTC	CASRPRAGQETQYF
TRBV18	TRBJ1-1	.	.	TGTGCCAGCTCTCCTACTCTGGGTATGGACACTGAAGCTTTCTTT	CASSPTLGMDTEAFF
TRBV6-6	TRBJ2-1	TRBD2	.	TGTGCCAGCAGCTCCTCTGGACTAGCGGGGTACAATGAGCAGTTCTTC	CASSSSGLAGYNEQFF
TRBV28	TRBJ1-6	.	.	TGTGCCAGCAGTTTCCCCAGCGGCGGACGGGCACCCCTCCACTTT	CASSFPSGGRAPLHF
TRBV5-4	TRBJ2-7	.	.	TGTGCCAGCAGCTTGTCGGGAGCTACAGGCGAGCAGTACTTC	CASSLSGATGEQYF
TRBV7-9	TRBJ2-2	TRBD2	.	TGTGCCAGCAGCTTACTTAGCGGGGGTGCGAACACCGGGGAGCTGTTTTTT	CASSLLSGGANTGELFF
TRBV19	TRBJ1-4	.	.	TGTGCCAGTACCGGACAGTTTTTTTCAACTAATGAAAAACTGTTTTTT	CASTGQFFSTNEKLFF
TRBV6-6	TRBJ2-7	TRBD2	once	TGTGCCAGCAGTTACTCGAGCGGGAGCTCCTACGAGCAGTACTTC	CASSYSSGSSYEQYF
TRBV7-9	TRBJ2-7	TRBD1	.	TGTGCCAGCAGCCGTACAGGGGAACGGGACTACGAGCAGTACTTC	CASSRTGERDYEQYF